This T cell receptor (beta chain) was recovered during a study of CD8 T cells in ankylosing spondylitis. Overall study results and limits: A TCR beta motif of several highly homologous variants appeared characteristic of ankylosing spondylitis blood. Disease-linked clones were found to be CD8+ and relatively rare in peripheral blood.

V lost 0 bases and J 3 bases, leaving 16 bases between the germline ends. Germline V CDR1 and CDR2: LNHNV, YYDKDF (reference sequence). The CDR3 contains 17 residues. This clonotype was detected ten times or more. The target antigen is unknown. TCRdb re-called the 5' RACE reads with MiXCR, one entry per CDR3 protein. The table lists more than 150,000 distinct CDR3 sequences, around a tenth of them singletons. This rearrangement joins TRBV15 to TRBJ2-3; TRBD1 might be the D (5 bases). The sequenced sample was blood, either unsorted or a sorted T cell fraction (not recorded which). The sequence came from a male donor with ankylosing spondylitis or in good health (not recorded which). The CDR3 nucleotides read TGTGCCACCAGCAGAGAAGGGGAACAGGTGCCTACAGATACGCAGTATTTT. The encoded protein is CATSREGEQVPTDTQYF.